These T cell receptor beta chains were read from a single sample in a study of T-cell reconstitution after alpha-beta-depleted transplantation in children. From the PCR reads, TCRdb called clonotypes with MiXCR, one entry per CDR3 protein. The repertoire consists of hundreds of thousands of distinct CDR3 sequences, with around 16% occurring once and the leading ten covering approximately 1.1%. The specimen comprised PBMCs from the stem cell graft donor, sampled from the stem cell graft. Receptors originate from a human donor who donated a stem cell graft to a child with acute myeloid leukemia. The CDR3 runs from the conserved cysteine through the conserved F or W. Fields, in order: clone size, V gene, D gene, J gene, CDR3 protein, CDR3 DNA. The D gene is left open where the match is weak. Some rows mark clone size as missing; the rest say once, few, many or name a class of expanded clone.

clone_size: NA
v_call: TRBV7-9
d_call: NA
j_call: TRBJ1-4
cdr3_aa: CASRSGAGAEKLFF
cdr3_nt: TGTGCCAGCAGGTCTGGGGCCGGGGCTGAAAAACTGTTTTTT

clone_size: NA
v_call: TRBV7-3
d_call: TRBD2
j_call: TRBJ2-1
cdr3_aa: CASSFIGGGYNEQFF
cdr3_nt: TGTGCCAGCAGCTTTATTGGCGGGGGGTACAATGAGCAGTTCTTC

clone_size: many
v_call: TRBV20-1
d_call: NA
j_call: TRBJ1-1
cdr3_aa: CSAPKTGLGTEAFF
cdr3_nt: TGCAGTGCTCCTAAGACAGGTTTGGGCACTGAAGCTTTCTTT

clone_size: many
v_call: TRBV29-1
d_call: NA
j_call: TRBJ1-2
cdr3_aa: CSVGPEEGGYTF
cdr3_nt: TGCAGCGTTGGTCCTGAAGAGGGTGGCTACACCTTC

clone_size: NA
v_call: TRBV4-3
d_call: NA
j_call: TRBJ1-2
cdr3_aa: CASSLRGAPHNYGYTF
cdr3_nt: TGCGCCAGCAGCCTAAGGGGGGCACCTCATAACTATGGCTACACCTTC

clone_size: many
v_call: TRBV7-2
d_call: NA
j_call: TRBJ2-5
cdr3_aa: CASSLEVTQYF
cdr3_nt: TGTGCCAGCAGCTTAGAGGTGACCCAGTACTTC

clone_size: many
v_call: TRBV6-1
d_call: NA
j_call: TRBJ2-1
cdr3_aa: CASSTNLAQEQFF
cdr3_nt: TGTGCCAGCAGTACCAATCTAGCGCAAGAGCAGTTCTTC

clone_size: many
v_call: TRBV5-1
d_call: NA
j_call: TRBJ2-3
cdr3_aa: CASFLGVSSTDTQYF
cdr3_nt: TGCGCCAGCTTCTTAGGGGTTTCAAGCACAGATACGCAGTATTTT

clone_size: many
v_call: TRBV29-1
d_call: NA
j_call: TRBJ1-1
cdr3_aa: CSAEKNTEAFF
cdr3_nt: TGCAGCGCTGAGAAGAACACTGAAGCTTTCTTT

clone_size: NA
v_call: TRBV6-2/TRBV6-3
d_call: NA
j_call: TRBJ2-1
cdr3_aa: CASSPRVRSSYNEQFF
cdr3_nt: TGTGCCAGCAGTCCTCGGGTCCGGAGCTCCTACAATGAGCAGTTCTTC

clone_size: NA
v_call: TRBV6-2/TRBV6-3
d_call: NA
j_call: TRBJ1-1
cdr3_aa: CASSLYPEGNTEAFF
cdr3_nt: TGTGCCAGCAGCCTATATCCAGAGGGGAACACTGAAGCTTTCTTT

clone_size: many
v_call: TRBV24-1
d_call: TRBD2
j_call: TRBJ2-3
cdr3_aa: CATDSGGAHTDTQYF
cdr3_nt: TGTGCCACCGATAGCGGGGGGGCCCACACAGATACGCAGTATTTT

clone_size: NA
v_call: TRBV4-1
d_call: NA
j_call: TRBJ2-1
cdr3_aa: CASSPTGGAYNEQFF
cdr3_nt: TGCGCCAGCAGCCCCACGGGGGGCGCCTACAATGAGCAGTTCTTC

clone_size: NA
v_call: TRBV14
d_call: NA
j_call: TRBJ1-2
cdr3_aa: CASSQDRMGRSNYGYTF
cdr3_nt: TGTGCCAGCAGCCAAGATAGAATGGGGAGGAGTAACTATGGCTACACCTTC

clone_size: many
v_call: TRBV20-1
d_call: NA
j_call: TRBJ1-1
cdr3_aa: CSARYRLNTEAFF
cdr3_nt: TGCAGTGCTAGATACAGGTTGAACACTGAAGCTTTCTTT

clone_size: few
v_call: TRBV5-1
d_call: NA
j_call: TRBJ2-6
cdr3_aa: CASSLPQNSGANVLTF
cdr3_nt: TGCGCCAGCAGCTTGCCACAGAACTCTGGGGCCAACGTCCTGACTTTC

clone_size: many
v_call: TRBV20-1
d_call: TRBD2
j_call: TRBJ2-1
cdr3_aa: CSARDYSGGDNEQFF
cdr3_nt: TGCAGTGCTAGAGATTATAGCGGGGGAGACAATGAGCAGTTCTTC

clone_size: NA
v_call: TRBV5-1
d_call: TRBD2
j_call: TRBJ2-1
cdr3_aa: CASRSPGGPYNEQFF
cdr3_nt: TGCGCCAGCAGGAGCCCGGGGGGGCCTTACAATGAGCAGTTCTTC

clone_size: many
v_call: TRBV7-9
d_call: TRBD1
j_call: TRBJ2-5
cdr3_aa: CASSSQDRGWETQYF
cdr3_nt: TGTGCCAGCAGCTCTCAGGACAGGGGATGGGAGACCCAGTACTTC

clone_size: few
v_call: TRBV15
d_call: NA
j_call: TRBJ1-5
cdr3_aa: CATSRALTDDQPQHF
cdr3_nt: TGTGCCACCAGCAGGGCTTTGACAGACGATCAGCCCCAGCATTTT

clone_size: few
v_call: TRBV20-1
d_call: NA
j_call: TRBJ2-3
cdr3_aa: CSARRATDTQYF
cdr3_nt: TGCAGTGCTAGGAGGGCCACAGATACGCAGTATTTT

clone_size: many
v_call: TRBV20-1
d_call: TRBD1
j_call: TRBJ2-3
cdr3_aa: CSAEGQDTQYF
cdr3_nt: TGCAGTGCAGAGGGACAGGATACGCAGTATTTT

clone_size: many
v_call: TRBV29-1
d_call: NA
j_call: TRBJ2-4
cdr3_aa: CSVQIAKNIQYF
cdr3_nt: TGCAGCGTCCAGATAGCCAAAAACATTCAGTACTTC

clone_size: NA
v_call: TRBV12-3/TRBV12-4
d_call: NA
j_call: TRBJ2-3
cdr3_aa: CASSLGSTTRGGTQYF
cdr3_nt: TGTGCCAGCAGTTTGGGGTCGACTACCCGCGGAGGTACGCAGTATTTT

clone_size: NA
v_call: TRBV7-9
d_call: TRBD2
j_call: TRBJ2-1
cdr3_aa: CASPTSGSSYNEQFF
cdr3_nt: TGTGCCAGCCCCACTAGCGGGAGCTCCTACAATGAGCAGTTCTTC

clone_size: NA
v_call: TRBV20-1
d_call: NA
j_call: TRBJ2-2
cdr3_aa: CSARDQKRMGELFF
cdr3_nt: TGCAGTGCTAGAGATCAAAAACGGATGGGGGAGCTGTTTTTT

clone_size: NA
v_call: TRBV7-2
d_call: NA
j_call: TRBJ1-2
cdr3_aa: CASSPIRGGFYGYTF
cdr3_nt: TGTGCCAGCAGCCCCATCCGTGGGGGATTCTATGGCTACACCTTC

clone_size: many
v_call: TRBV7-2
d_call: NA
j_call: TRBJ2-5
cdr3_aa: CASSFRGARLKETQYF
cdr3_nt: TGTGCCAGCAGCTTTAGGGGGGCAAGGCTTAAAGAGACCCAGTACTTC

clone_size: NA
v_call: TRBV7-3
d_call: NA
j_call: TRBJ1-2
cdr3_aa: CASSPGGALAPYGYTF
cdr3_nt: TGTGCCAGCAGCCCGGGAGGGGCCCTTGCCCCCTATGGCTACACCTTC

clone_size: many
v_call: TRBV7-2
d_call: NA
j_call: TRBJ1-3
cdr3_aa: CASSLEHSGNTIYF
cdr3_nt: TGTGCCAGCAGCTTAGAGCACAGTGGAAACACCATATATTTT

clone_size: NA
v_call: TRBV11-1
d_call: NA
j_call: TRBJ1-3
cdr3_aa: CASSLVSGWGKGGNTIYF
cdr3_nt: TGTGCCAGCAGCTTAGTGTCTGGATGGGGGAAGGGTGGAAACACCATATATTTT

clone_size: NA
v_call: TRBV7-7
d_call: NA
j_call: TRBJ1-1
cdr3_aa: CASSGKNRVAEPFF
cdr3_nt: TGTGCCAGCAGCGGGAAAAACAGGGTCGCCGAGCCTTTCTTT

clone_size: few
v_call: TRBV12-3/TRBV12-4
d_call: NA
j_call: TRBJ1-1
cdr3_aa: CASHSRNTEAFF
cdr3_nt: TGTGCCAGCCATTCGAGGAACACTGAAGCTTTCTTT

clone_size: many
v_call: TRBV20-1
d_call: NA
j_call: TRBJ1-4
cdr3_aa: CSAPGLNEKLFF
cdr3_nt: TGCAGTGCTCCCGGACTTAATGAAAAACTGTTTTTT

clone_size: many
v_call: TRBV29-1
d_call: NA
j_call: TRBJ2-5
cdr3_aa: CSVGHGETQYF
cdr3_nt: TGCAGCGTGGGCCACGGGGAGACCCAGTACTTC

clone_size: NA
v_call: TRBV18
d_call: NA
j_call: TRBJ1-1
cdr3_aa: CASSHEGRGGTEAFF
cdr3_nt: TGTGCCAGCTCCCACGAGGGCCGGGGGGGGACTGAAGCTTTCTTT

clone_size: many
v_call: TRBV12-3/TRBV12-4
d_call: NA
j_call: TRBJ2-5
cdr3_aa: CASSLGLKGETQYF
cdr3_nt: TGTGCCAGCAGTTTAGGGCTAAAGGGAGAGACCCAGTACTTC

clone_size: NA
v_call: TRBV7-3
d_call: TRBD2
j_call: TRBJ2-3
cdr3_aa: CASSFRGGGRDTQYF
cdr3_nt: TGTGCCAGCAGCTTTCGCGGGGGGGGCCGGGATACGCAGTATTTT

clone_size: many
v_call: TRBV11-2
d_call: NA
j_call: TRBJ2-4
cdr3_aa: CASSLLAKNIQYF
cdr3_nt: TGTGCCAGCAGCTTACTAGCCAAAAACATTCAGTACTTC

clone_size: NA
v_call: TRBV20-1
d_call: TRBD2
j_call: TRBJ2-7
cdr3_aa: CSARGLAGSYEQYF
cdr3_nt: TGCAGTGCTAGAGGGCTAGCGGGTTCCTACGAGCAGTACTTC

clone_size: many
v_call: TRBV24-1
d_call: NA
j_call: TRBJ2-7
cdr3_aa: CATSDGTRYEQYF
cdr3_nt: TGTGCCACCAGTGACGGGACGAGGTACGAGCAGTACTTC

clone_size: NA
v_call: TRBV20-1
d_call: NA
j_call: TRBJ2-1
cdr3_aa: CSAPEPRYNDQFF
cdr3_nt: TGCAGTGCCCCGGAGCCAAGGTACAATGACCAGTTCTTC

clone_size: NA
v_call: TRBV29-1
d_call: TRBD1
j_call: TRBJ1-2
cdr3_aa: CSVDRADLYGYTF
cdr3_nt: TGCAGCGTCGACAGGGCGGACCTCTATGGCTACACCTTC

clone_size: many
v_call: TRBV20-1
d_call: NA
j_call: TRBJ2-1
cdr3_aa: CSARFYAPEREDNEQFF
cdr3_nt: TGCAGTGCTAGATTCTACGCCCCGGAGAGGGAGGACAATGAGCAGTTCTTC

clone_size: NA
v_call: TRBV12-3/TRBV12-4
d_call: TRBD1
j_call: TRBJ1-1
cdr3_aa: CASSFPDRATEAFF
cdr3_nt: TGTGCCAGCAGTTTCCCAGACAGGGCCACTGAAGCTTTCTTT

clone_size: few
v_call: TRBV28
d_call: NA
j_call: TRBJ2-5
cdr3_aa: CASSLLGQGLRETQYF
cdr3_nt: TGTGCCAGCAGTTTATTAGGCCAGGGATTGAGAGAGACCCAGTACTTC